This T cell receptor (beta chain) originates from a study of blood T cells in healthy people across ages. The study recruited healthy Caucasian donors from Russia who were aged about 6 to 90. The V gene lost 1 base and the J gene lost 5 bases, with 11 bases spanning the gap. This CDR3 is built from 14 residues. With a J-beta primer mix and a sample-barcoded 5' primer, a second PCR ran about 7 to 12 cycles. Using its own MiXCR run on the 5' RACE reads, TCRdb lists one record per CDR3 protein. The sample lists 800,000 or so distinct CDR3 sequences, approximately 67% occurring once. The sequencing input was blood. This chain joins TRBV12-3 or TRBV12-4 and TRBJ1-2; no clear D. The sequence was collected from a man between 25 and 39 years old in good health. Here the CDR3 DNA reads TGTGCCAGCAGTTTAGGACGCGGCGAGTATGGCTACACCTTC. Translating it yields CASSLGRGEYGYTF.